The 20 T cell receptor beta chains in this list originate from one sample, sequenced in a study of radiotherapy plus CTLA-4 blockade in lung cancer. Method: immunoSEQ multiplex PCR; TCRdb's copy keeps in-frame clones and lacks some. Here the sample spans 20,000 to 30,000 clones, around four fifths being singletons. Source: peripheral blood, taken from a patient treated with radiotherapy plus ipilimumab. Source of these receptors: a human donor with non-small cell lung cancer that progressed on radiotherapy plus ipilimumab.

V is TRBV7-2 and J is TRBJ1-4; possibly TRBD1 for D (5 bases). CDR3 length: 16 residues. Germline CDR1 is SGHTA and CDR2 is FQGNSA. Between the trimmed V and J ends, which lost 5 bases and 8 bases, there was a span of 21 bases. This CDR3 reads CASSPDVGRWDEKLFF. The CDR3 region has the DNA TGTGCCAGCAGCCCTGACGTCGGCAGGTGGGACGAAAAACTGTTTTTT.

V is TRBV30 and J is TRBJ1-5, with D perhaps matching TRBD1 (6 bases). The CDR3 has 13 amino acids. Germline CDR1 GTSNPN, CDR2 SVGIG (reference sequence). The V end was cut by 3 bases, the J end by 6 bases, with 12 bases between. The DNA for the CDR3 is TGTGCCTGGAGCCCAGGGGTGGGTCAGCCCCAGCATTTT. It codes for CAWSPGVGQPQHF.

This clone showed up just once. The rearrangement links TRBV7-8 to TRBJ2-2; D may match TRBD1 or TRBD2 (5 bases each). The length of the CDR3 is 14 residues. The V gene lost 5 bases and the J gene lost 3 bases, with 10 bases spanning the gap. Germline V gene lookup returns CDR1 SGHVS and CDR2 FQNEAQ. The CDR3 coding sequence is TGTGCCAGCAGCCTCCGGGACGACACCGGGGAGCTGTTTTTT. As protein: CASSLRDDTGELFF.

This clone has only one observation. This rearrangement joins TRBV11-2 to TRBJ2-7, with no clear D. V shed 2 bases and J shed 3 bases, with 8 bases lying between them. The CDR3 is 13 residues long. Germline V gives CDR1 SGHAT, CDR2 FQNNGV. The CDR3 is CASSLIPLYEQYF. The CDR3 nucleotides read TGTGCCAGCAGCTTAATCCCCCTCTACGAGCAGTACTTC.

The chain joins TRBV5-1 to TRBJ2-1; no firm D call. The CDR3 is 14 residues long. The ends were cut back, 4 bases at V and 4 bases at J, with 12 bases in the middle. From germline, CDR1 is SGHRS and CDR2 YFSETQ. The DNA for the CDR3 is TGCGCCAGCAGCCCAACCCCATATTACAATGAGCAGTTCTTC. It is translated as CASSPTPYYNEQFF.

The rearrangement links TRBV5-1 to TRBJ2-3; perhaps TRBD2 as D (5 bases). The V gene lost 2 bases and the J gene lost 2 bases, with 12 bases spanning the gap. The CDR3 totals 15 residues. In germline, CDR1 is SGHRS, CDR2 YFSETQ. CDR3 loop: CASSFNGRDTDTQYF. The CDR3 coding sequence is TGCGCCAGCAGCTTCAATGGCCGGGACACAGATACGCAGTATTTT.

V is TRBV25-1 and J is TRBJ2-2, with D possibly TRBD1 on 7 matching bases. The V end was cut by 3 bases, the J end by 2 bases, with 13 bases between. Germline CDR1 is MGHDK and CDR2 is SYGVNS. This CDR3 has 16 residues. Here the CDR3 DNA reads TGTGCCAGCAGTGATGACAGGGCGGGAAACACCGGGGAGCTGTTTTTT. Protein product: CASSDDRAGNTGELFF.

This clone was observed a few times. The V gene is TRBV28, the J gene TRBJ1-1, with 8 bases identical to TRBD1. V shed 5 bases and J 4 bases; nucleotides not matched to a gene: 9. The CDR3 loop spans 15 amino acids. From germline, CDR1 is MDHEN and CDR2 SYDVKM. DNA for the CDR3: TGTGCCAGCAGTCTCCCGGCAGGGGGCGTCACTGAAGCTTTCTTT. As protein: CASSLPAGGVTEAFF.

The CDR3 nucleotides read TGTGCCAGCAGCATACGACAGGGAGGGTTGGGCACTGAAGCTTTCTTT. The encoded protein is CASSIRQGGLGTEAFF. The chain uses TRBV7-2 and TRBJ1-1, with TRBD1 matching 7 bases. The germline CDR1 and CDR2 sequences are SGHTA and FQGNSA. This CDR3 has 16 amino acids. V gave up 5 bases and J gave up 4 bases; unmatched junction bases: 13.

This clone is a singleton in its sample. The chain uses TRBV6-1 and TRBJ1-5; maybe TRBD1 (6 bases). CDR1 and CDR2 (germline): MNHNS, SASEGT. The CDR3 spans 15 residues. Trimming took off 7 bases at V and 6 bases at J, with 19 bases between the two ends. The CDR3 coding sequence is TGTGCCAGCACCTGGGGGCAGGGCGGGGGTCAGCCCCAGCATTTT. Protein product: CASTWGQGGGQPQHF.

This clone was detected once. J is TRBJ1-1 and V is TRBV7-2; D call uncertain. The ends were cut back, 5 bases at V and 4 bases at J, with 14 bases in the middle. Germline assignment: CDR1 SGHTA and CDR2 FQGNSA. The CDR3 is 14 residues long. Here the CDR3 DNA reads TGTGCCAGCAGCCGGCAAGGCTCGAGCACTGAAGCTTTCTTT. Translated: CASSRQGSSTEAFF.

V gene TRBV27 combines with J gene TRBJ1-2, with D perhaps matching TRBD1 (6 bases). The CDR3 is made up of 15 amino acids. Trimming removed 6 bases at V and 5 bases at J, with 19 bases between. CDR1 and CDR2 (germline): MNHEY, SMNVEV (reference sequence). CDR3 loop: CASSFSDSPLYGYTF. In nucleotides, the CDR3 is TGTGCCAGCAGCTTCTCGGACAGCCCCTTATATGGCTACACCTTC.

This chain connects TRBV7-8 to TRBJ2-7, with 12 positions matching TRBD1. This CDR3 comprises 16 residues. The V and J ends lost 3 bases and 5 bases, in that order; junction bases with no gene match: 8. Germline CDR1 reads SGHVS; CDR2 reads FQNEAQ. CDR3 protein: CASSLGGDRGRHEQYF. DNA for the CDR3: TGTGCCAGCAGCTTGGGCGGGGACAGGGGGCGCCACGAGCAGTACTTC. The variable domain in full, with the rest retrieved from reference TRBV7-8 and TRBJ2-7, is GAGVSQSPRYKVAKRGQDVALRCDPISGHVSLFWYQQALGQGPEFLTYFQNEAQLDKSGLPSDRFFAERPEGSVSTLKIQRTQQEDSAVYLCASSLGGDRGRHEQYFGPGTRLTVT.

J is TRBJ2-1 and V is TRBV11-3; D is unclear. The CDR3 has 14 residues. CDR1 SGHNT and CDR2 YENEEA come from the germline V gene. The V end lost 1 base, the J end lost 6 bases, and 10 bases lay between the germline ends. CDR3 amino acids: CASSLGTGINEQFF. The CDR3 DNA sequence: TGTGCCAGCAGCTTAGGGACCGGCATCAATGAGCAGTTCTTC.

The chain couples TRBV28 to TRBJ2-2, with D unclear. Germline loops: CDR1 MDHEN, CDR2 SYDVKM. CDR3 length equals 16 residues. The ends were cut back, 5 bases at V and 0 bases at J, with 13 bases in the middle. Here the CDR3 reads CASSPVRLPNTGELFF. The CDR3 bases are TGTGCCAGCAGTCCAGTCCGACTTCCGAACACCGGGGAGCTGTTTTTT.

The rearrangement links TRBV7-9 to TRBJ2-1; tentatively, D is TRBD1 (7 bases). Germline-derived CDR1 and CDR2 are SEHNR and FQNEAQ (reference sequence). The CDR3 extends over 14 amino acids. The ends were cut back, 4 bases at V and 6 bases at J, with 13 bases in the middle. For the CDR3, the DNA is TGTGCCAGCAGCTCAGGGGGGCGAGGCAATGAGCAGTTCTTC. As protein: CASSSGGRGNEQFF.

The chain carries TRBV27 and TRBJ2-2, with 9 bases that match TRBD2. CDR1 MNHEY and CDR2 SMNVEV come from the germline V gene (reference sequence). This CDR3 is 15 amino acids long. V gave up 6 bases and J gave up 6 bases; unmatched junction bases: 8. The CDR3: CASRVLAGSSGELFF. The CDR3 DNA is TGTGCCAGCAGGGTCCTAGCGGGGTCGTCCGGGGAGCTGTTTTTT.

The chain links TRBV9 to TRBJ1-1; the match to TRBD1 covers 7 bases. Germline V CDR1 and CDR2: SGDLS, YYNGEE. The CDR3 sequence is 15 residues long. V was clipped by 0 bases and J by 2 bases; unmatched bases: 4. CDR3 loop: CASSVGGTVNTEAFF. Written as DNA, the CDR3 is TGTGCCAGCAGCGTAGGGGGGACAGTCAACACTGAAGCTTTCTTT.

This chain connects TRBV5-6 to TRBJ2-5; the match to TRBD1 covers 8 bases. Per the germline V gene, CDR1 is SGHDT and CDR2 is YYEEEE. V shed 3 bases, J shed 5 bases, and the junction held 3 bases outside the gene matches. The CDR3 consists of 13 residues. CDR3 sequence: CASSYTGGETQYF. The CDR3 coding sequence is TGTGCCAGCAGCTATACAGGGGGGGAGACCCAGTACTTC.

This rearrangement joins TRBV28 to TRBJ2-7; D not certain. The germline V gene encodes CDR1 MDHEN and CDR2 SYDVKM. The CDR3 sequence is 14 residues long. V lost 3 bases and J 2 bases, leaving 11 bases between the germline ends. The CDR3 is CASSFGGTTYEQYF. As DNA, the CDR3 is TGTGCCAGCAGTTTCGGCGGAACTACCTACGAGCAGTACTTC.